A selection of T cell receptor beta chains follows, all from one sample in a study of T cell responses to AZD1222 COVID-19 vaccine. TCRdb's table, derived via immunoSEQ multiplex PCR, lists solely in-frame clones and lacks some. Counted here are under 110,000 clones, about 90% occurring once; the ten biggest clones make up 10%. The sequencing used peripheral blood, collected 28 days after the second AZD1222 dose. All receptors derive from an adult who received the AZD1222 COVID-19 vaccine. Both conserved end residues are part of each CDR3. Each record gives: D gene, clone size, V gene, J gene, CDR3 protein, CDR3 DNA. The D gene is left open where the match is weak. Rows may omit the clone size; those that give it use once, few, many or a size class.

d_gene: .
abundance: .
v_gene: TRBV7-9
j_gene: TRBJ1-1
CDR3aa: CASDTFTSMNTEAFF
CDR3nt: TGTGCCAGCGACACCTTCACGTCCATGAACACTGAAGCTTTCTTT

d_gene: .
abundance: .
v_gene: TRBV18
j_gene: TRBJ1-1
CDR3aa: CASSPPLGTTEAFF
CDR3nt: TGTGCCAGCTCACCACCGTTGGGAACCACTGAAGCTTTCTTT

d_gene: .
abundance: .
v_gene: TRBV28
j_gene: TRBJ1-1
CDR3aa: CASSKGHPNTEAFF
CDR3nt: TGTGCCAGCAGCAAGGGACACCCGAACACTGAAGCTTTCTTT

d_gene: .
abundance: .
v_gene: TRBV7-3
j_gene: TRBJ2-7
CDR3aa: CASSALLLQEQYF
CDR3nt: TGTGCCAGCAGCGCCCTGCTACTTCAGGAGCAGTACTTC

d_gene: .
abundance: .
v_gene: TRBV28
j_gene: TRBJ2-7
CDR3aa: CASSSPGIGQYF
CDR3nt: TGTGCCAGCAGTTCTCCAGGGATCGGGCAGTACTTC

d_gene: .
abundance: .
v_gene: TRBV6-2/TRBV6-3
j_gene: TRBJ2-7
CDR3aa: CASSYSGPASYEQYF
CDR3nt: TGTGCCAGCAGTTACTCGGGGCCAGCCTCCTACGAGCAGTACTTC

d_gene: .
abundance: .
v_gene: TRBV3-1/TRBV3-2
j_gene: TRBJ1-5
CDR3aa: CASSQDGSPNQPQHF
CDR3nt: TGTGCCAGCAGCCAAGACGGCAGCCCCAATCAGCCCCAGCATTTT

d_gene: TRBD1
abundance: few
v_gene: TRBV5-1
j_gene: TRBJ2-1
CDR3aa: CASSSGTGGRPFF
CDR3nt: TGCGCCAGCAGTTCCGGGACAGGGGGTCGTCCGTTCTTC

d_gene: .
abundance: .
v_gene: TRBV9
j_gene: TRBJ2-5
CDR3aa: CASSVGGQETQYF
CDR3nt: TGTGCCAGCAGCGTAGGCGGACAAGAGACCCAGTACTTC

d_gene: .
abundance: few
v_gene: TRBV9
j_gene: TRBJ2-5
CDR3aa: CASSEGGYQETQYF
CDR3nt: TGTGCCAGCAGCGAGGGGGGCTACCAAGAGACCCAGTACTTC

d_gene: .
abundance: .
v_gene: TRBV27
j_gene: TRBJ2-5
CDR3aa: CASSLGPLLAETQYF
CDR3nt: TGTGCCAGCAGTCTGGGACCACTCCTTGCAGAGACCCAGTACTTC

d_gene: TRBD2
abundance: .
v_gene: TRBV28
j_gene: TRBJ2-7
CDR3aa: CASSFSGRAYEQYF
CDR3nt: TGTGCCAGCAGTTTTAGCGGGAGGGCCTACGAGCAGTACTTC

d_gene: .
abundance: .
v_gene: TRBV6-2/TRBV6-3
j_gene: TRBJ1-6
CDR3aa: CASSYGALASPLHF
CDR3nt: TGTGCCAGCAGTTACGGGGCTTTGGCCTCACCCCTCCACTTT

d_gene: TRBD1
abundance: .
v_gene: TRBV2
j_gene: TRBJ1-1
CDR3aa: CATYSGRTGRGKTEAFF
CDR3nt: TGTGCCACCTACTCCGGAAGGACAGGGAGGGGCAAAACTGAAGCTTTCTTT

d_gene: TRBD1
abundance: .
v_gene: TRBV12-3/TRBV12-4
j_gene: TRBJ2-5
CDR3aa: CASTPRGRETQYF
CDR3nt: TGTGCCAGCACCCCCAGGGGGCGAGAGACCCAGTACTTC

d_gene: .
abundance: .
v_gene: TRBV12-3/TRBV12-4
j_gene: TRBJ2-5
CDR3aa: CASSFAWLAQYF
CDR3nt: TGTGCCAGCAGTTTTGCTTGGTTGGCCCAGTACTTC

d_gene: .
abundance: .
v_gene: TRBV15
j_gene: TRBJ1-1
CDR3aa: CATSREGASTEAFF
CDR3nt: TGTGCCACCAGCAGAGAGGGGGCCAGCACTGAAGCTTTCTTT

d_gene: .
abundance: .
v_gene: TRBV9
j_gene: TRBJ1-6
CDR3aa: CASSSRTGERSPLHF
CDR3nt: TGTGCCAGCAGCTCTCGGACCGGAGAGAGGTCACCCCTCCACTTT

d_gene: .
abundance: .
v_gene: TRBV19
j_gene: TRBJ2-1
CDR3aa: CASSIQVGSYNEQFF
CDR3nt: TGTGCCAGTAGTATTCAGGTCGGGTCCTACAATGAGCAGTTCTTC

d_gene: .
abundance: .
v_gene: TRBV27
j_gene: TRBJ1-6
CDR3aa: CASSFRGGNSPLHF
CDR3nt: TGTGCCAGCAGTTTTCGGGGGGGTAATTCACCCCTCCACTTT

d_gene: .
abundance: .
v_gene: TRBV28
j_gene: TRBJ2-5
CDR3aa: CASSFSGEETQYF
CDR3nt: TGTGCCAGCAGTTTTAGCGGCGAAGAGACCCAGTACTTC

d_gene: .
abundance: many
v_gene: TRBV18
j_gene: TRBJ1-5
CDR3aa: CASSPWGAGQPQHF
CDR3nt: TGTGCCAGCTCACCATGGGGGGCAGGTCAGCCCCAGCATTTT

d_gene: TRBD2
abundance: .
v_gene: TRBV4-2
j_gene: TRBJ2-7
CDR3aa: CASSPRALAGRLDEQYF
CDR3nt: TGTGCCAGCAGCCCGAGGGCGCTAGCGGGACGGCTGGACGAGCAGTACTTC

d_gene: TRBD1
abundance: .
v_gene: TRBV28
j_gene: TRBJ1-5
CDR3aa: CATQGTGNQPQHF
CDR3nt: TGTGCCACCCAGGGGACAGGCAATCAGCCCCAGCATTTT

d_gene: .
abundance: .
v_gene: TRBV3-1/TRBV3-2
j_gene: TRBJ2-7
CDR3aa: CASSQLDTYEQYF
CDR3nt: TGTGCCAGCAGCCAGTTAGATACCTACGAGCAGTACTTC

d_gene: .
abundance: .
v_gene: TRBV6-1
j_gene: TRBJ1-5
CDR3aa: CASSGSLVQGKNQPQHF
CDR3nt: TGTGCCAGCAGTGGTTCTTTGGTTCAGGGGAAGAATCAGCCCCAGCATTTT

d_gene: .
abundance: .
v_gene: TRBV28
j_gene: TRBJ1-4
CDR3aa: CASSTTGFYEKLFF
CDR3nt: TGTGCCAGCAGTACGACAGGTTTCTATGAAAAACTGTTTTTT

d_gene: .
abundance: .
v_gene: TRBV2
j_gene: TRBJ2-3
CDR3aa: CASSGGIGDTQYF
CDR3nt: TGTGCCAGCAGTGGGGGGATTGGAGATACGCAGTATTTT

d_gene: TRBD1
abundance: few
v_gene: TRBV11-2
j_gene: TRBJ2-1
CDR3aa: CASSLGFRGRGRYNEQFF
CDR3nt: TGTGCCAGCAGCTTAGGTTTTAGGGGCAGGGGGCGATACAATGAGCAGTTCTTC

d_gene: .
abundance: .
v_gene: TRBV2
j_gene: TRBJ2-7
CDR3aa: CASSEEVVSYEQYF
CDR3nt: TGTGCCAGCAGTGAGGAGGTGGTATCCTACGAGCAGTACTTC

d_gene: TRBD2
abundance: .
v_gene: TRBV27
j_gene: TRBJ2-1
CDR3aa: CASSPLGLAGQYNEQFF
CDR3nt: TGTGCCAGCAGTCCCCTCGGGTTAGCGGGACAATACAATGAGCAGTTCTTC

d_gene: .
abundance: .
v_gene: TRBV6-6
j_gene: TRBJ2-7
CDR3aa: CASSVAGLAYEQYF
CDR3nt: TGTGCCAGCAGTGTCGCGGGACTTGCCTACGAGCAGTACTTC

d_gene: .
abundance: .
v_gene: TRBV6-5
j_gene: TRBJ2-2
CDR3aa: CASFPGTTNTGELFF
CDR3nt: TGTGCCAGCTTTCCGGGGACAACGAACACCGGGGAGCTGTTTTTT

d_gene: TRBD1
abundance: once
v_gene: TRBV28
j_gene: TRBJ2-7
CDR3aa: CASRGDRGSWNLQYF
CDR3nt: TGTGCCAGCAGGGGAGACAGGGGGTCATGGAACCTGCAGTACTTC

d_gene: .
abundance: .
v_gene: TRBV6-6
j_gene: TRBJ1-2
CDR3aa: CAGSYLSGGYGYTF
CDR3nt: TGTGCCGGTTCTTACCTCAGCGGTGGCTATGGCTACACCTTC

d_gene: TRBD1
abundance: .
v_gene: TRBV7-8
j_gene: TRBJ2-1
CDR3aa: CASSSGTGGFAEQFF
CDR3nt: TGTGCCAGCAGCTCCGGGACAGGGGGATTCGCTGAGCAGTTCTTC

d_gene: TRBD2
abundance: .
v_gene: TRBV5-6
j_gene: TRBJ2-7
CDR3aa: CASSLAEGLGYEQYF
CDR3nt: TGTGCCAGCAGCTTGGCCGAAGGACTAGGATACGAGCAGTACTTC

d_gene: .
abundance: .
v_gene: TRBV7-2
j_gene: TRBJ1-2
CDR3aa: CASSPIGQGSYGYTF
CDR3nt: TGTGCCAGCAGCCCTATAGGTCAGGGATCCTATGGCTACACCTTC

d_gene: TRBD1
abundance: .
v_gene: TRBV28
j_gene: TRBJ1-3
CDR3aa: CASSSTGTGSGNTIYF
CDR3nt: TGTGCCAGCAGTTCCACCGGGACAGGGAGCGGAAACACCATATATTTT

d_gene: .
abundance: .
v_gene: TRBV19
j_gene: TRBJ1-1
CDR3aa: CASSIGPRRGTEAFF
CDR3nt: TGTGCCAGTAGTATAGGTCCTAGGAGGGGCACTGAAGCTTTCTTT

d_gene: .
abundance: once
v_gene: TRBV18
j_gene: TRBJ2-1
CDR3aa: CASSPPQGRGYNEQFF
CDR3nt: TGTGCCAGCTCACCACCTCAGGGCAGGGGCTACAATGAGCAGTTCTTC

d_gene: .
abundance: .
v_gene: TRBV5-4
j_gene: TRBJ1-2
CDR3aa: CASSLEAPGRYGYTF
CDR3nt: TGTGCCAGCAGCTTGGAGGCCCCCGGCCGCTATGGCTACACCTTC

d_gene: TRBD1
abundance: .
v_gene: TRBV25-1
j_gene: TRBJ2-2
CDR3aa: CASSTGGTGGRDGELFF
CDR3nt: TGTGCCAGCAGTACAGGAGGGACAGGGGGTAGGGACGGGGAGCTGTTTTTT

d_gene: .
abundance: .
v_gene: TRBV6-5
j_gene: TRBJ2-5
CDR3aa: CASRRTAQETQYF
CDR3nt: TGTGCCAGCAGACGGACGGCTCAAGAGACCCAGTACTTC

d_gene: .
abundance: .
v_gene: TRBV4-1
j_gene: TRBJ2-1
CDR3aa: CASSSGPVSRYNEQFF
CDR3nt: TGCGCCAGCAGCTCCGGTCCAGTCTCGCGTTACAATGAGCAGTTCTTC

d_gene: .
abundance: .
v_gene: TRBV5-1
j_gene: TRBJ2-1
CDR3aa: CASSLGVTGNEQFF
CDR3nt: TGCGCCAGCAGCCTGGGGGTGACAGGCAATGAGCAGTTCTTC

d_gene: .
abundance: .
v_gene: TRBV7-2
j_gene: TRBJ2-1
CDR3aa: CASSLGVNNEQFF
CDR3nt: TGTGCCAGCAGCTTAGGAGTAAACAATGAGCAGTTCTTC

d_gene: .
abundance: .
v_gene: TRBV28
j_gene: TRBJ1-3
CDR3aa: CASSLGGSGNTIYF
CDR3nt: TGTGCCAGCAGTTTAGGTGGCTCTGGAAACACCATATATTTT

d_gene: .
abundance: .
v_gene: TRBV19
j_gene: TRBJ2-7
CDR3aa: CASSIGAESSYEQYF
CDR3nt: TGTGCCAGTAGTATCGGGGCTGAGAGCTCCTACGAGCAGTACTTC